Described below is a single TCR beta chain sequence and its context. Its specificity is unknown. This entry belongs to a study of T-cell memory formation after mild COVID-19. General study results and limits: Whereas later expanders leaned CD4+, clones contracting day 15 to 85 showed a balanced CD4/CD8 makeup. Detection of some responders pre-infection suggested pre-existing cross-reactive memory T cells participated.

This CDR3 has 16 amino acids. Looked up from germline, CDR1 is SEHNR and CDR2 is FQNEAQ (reference sequence). Trimming stripped 3 bases from V and 2 bases from J, with 17 bases between. TCRdb re-derived calls from the 5' RACE reads in MiXCR, one entry per CDR3 protein. This sample has a few hundred thousand distinct CDR3 sequences, with roughly 16% found just once. The chain couples TRBV7-9 to TRBJ2-7; D may correspond to TRBD1 or TRBD2 (6 bases each). The sequenced material came from PBMCs or a T cell subset sorted from them (not recorded which). This clonotype originated in a man younger than 35 who had mild COVID-19 (a few samples of this study predate the infection). Cell type and time point are not known. DNA of the CDR3: TGTGCCAGCAGCTTGGGGGGCAGCGGCTCCCCCTACGAGCAGTACGTC. It yields the protein CASSLGGSGSPYEQYV.